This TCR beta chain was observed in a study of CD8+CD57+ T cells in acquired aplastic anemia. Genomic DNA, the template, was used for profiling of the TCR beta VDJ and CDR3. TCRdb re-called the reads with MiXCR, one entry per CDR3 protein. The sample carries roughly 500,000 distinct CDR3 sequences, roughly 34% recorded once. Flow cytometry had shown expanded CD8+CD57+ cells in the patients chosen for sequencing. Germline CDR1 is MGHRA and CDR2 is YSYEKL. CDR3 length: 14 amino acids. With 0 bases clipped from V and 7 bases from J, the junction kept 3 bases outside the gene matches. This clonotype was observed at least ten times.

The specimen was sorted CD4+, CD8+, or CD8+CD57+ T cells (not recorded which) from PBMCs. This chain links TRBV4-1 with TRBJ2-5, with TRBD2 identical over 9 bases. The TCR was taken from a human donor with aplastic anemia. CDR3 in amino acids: CASSQDQREATQYF. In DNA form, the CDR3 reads TGCGCCAGCAGCCAAGATCAGCGGGAGGCGACCCAGTACTTC.